The 13 T cell receptor beta chains in this list originate from one sample, sequenced in a study of T cells in Graves' hyperthyroidism and ophthalmopathy. Amplification of TCR beta CDR3 regions used RNA as the template. First-round RT-PCR of the TCR CDR3 relied on the HTBI primer set. TCRdb re-analysed the multiplex PCR reads in MiXCR, keeping a single row per CDR3 protein. The profile shows fewer than 350,000 distinct CDR3 sequences, around 15% of them singletons. The sample consisted of blood. All receptors derive from a woman aged 45-59 years with Graves' hyperthyroidism that later progressed to Graves' ophthalmopathy.

The V and J genes are TRBV4-1 and TRBJ2-1; 7 bases fit TRBD2. The CDR3 sequence is 15 residues long. V gave up 3 bases and J gave up 7 bases; unmatched junction bases: 9. The germline V gene encodes CDR1 MGHRA and CDR2 YSYEKL. CDR3 bases: TGCGCCAGCAGCCAGCTAGCGGCCGCTGGGAATGAGCAGTTCTTC. Protein product: CASSQLAAAGNEQFF.

The chain joins TRBV9 to TRBJ2-7, with D possibly being TRBD1 (7 bases). The CDR3 consists of 14 residues. The germline V gene encodes CDR1 SGDLS and CDR2 YYNGEE. The germline V and J ends were trimmed by 0 bases and 7 bases, with 14 bases remaining between them. DNA for the CDR3: TGTGCCAGCAGCGTAGGAGGGGGCGGAGGGGAGCAGTACTTC. Protein: CASSVGGGGGEQYF. Full variable domain (remainder filled in from reference TRBV9 and TRBJ2-7): DSGVTQTPKHLITATGQRVTLRCSPRSGDLSVYWYQQSLDQGLQFLIQYYNGEERAKGNILERFSAQQFPDLHSELNLSSLELGDSALYFCASSVGGGGGEQYFGPGTRLTVT.

There are many counts of this clonotype. The chain employs TRBV7-3 and TRBJ2-2, with 7 bases that match TRBD2. The CDR3 has 15 amino acids. Germline-derived CDR1 and CDR2 are SGHTA and FQGTGA. After removal of 5 bases from V and 0 bases from J, the junction contained 3 bases not matched to a gene. The CDR3 DNA reads TGTGCCAGCAGCCTGGGGAGGGCGAACACCGGGGAGCTGTTTTTT. Its translation: CASSLGRANTGELFF.

Only a few counts were recorded for this clonotype. This sequence joins TRBV3-1 and TRBJ2-1; 7 bases map to TRBD2. Losses at the gene ends were 4 bases for V and 4 bases for J; bases not matched to a gene: 19. Germline V gene data show CDR1 as LGHDT and CDR2 as YNNKEL (reference sequence). The CDR3 length is 19 residues. The DNA for the CDR3 is TGTGCCAGCAGCCGCCAGCCCCCCGGGTCGGGAGGACTTTACAATGAGCAGTTCTTC. This encodes CASSRQPPGSGGLYNEQFF.

This clonotype has a count of ten or more. The chain joins TRBV7-2 to TRBJ1-2, with a weak D call TRBD1 (6 bases). V was trimmed by 2 bases and J by 8 bases, leaving 12 bases between them. Germline loops: CDR1 SGHTA, CDR2 FQGNSA. The CDR3 contains 13 residues. Written as DNA, the CDR3 is TGTGCCAGCAGCTTACGGGGGGCGGAAGGCTACACCTTC. Residues: CASSLRGAEGYTF.

This clonotype was observed at least ten times. In DNA form, the CDR3 reads TGTGCCATCAGTGAAAGCGGGTACGAGCAGTACTTC. It is translated as CAISESGYEQYF. The chain has TRBV10-3 and TRBJ2-7, with D possibly matching TRBD2 (6 bases). The CDR3 consists of 12 residues. V was clipped by 3 bases and J by 4 bases, with 7 bases between them. The germline gives CDR1 ENHRY, CDR2 SYGVKD.

The chain carries TRBV7-9 and TRBJ1-4; 7 positions match TRBD1. From germline, CDR1 is SEHNR and CDR2 FQNEAQ (reference sequence). The CDR3 runs 15 residues. The V and J ends lost 5 bases and 8 bases, in that order; junction bases with no gene match: 11. CDR3 sequence: CASSPTGPVEEKLFF. Written as DNA, the CDR3 is TGTGCCAGCAGCCCGACAGGGCCCGTGGAGGAAAAACTGTTTTTT.

This clonotype was seen at least ten times. The rearrangement uses TRBV19 and TRBJ2-3; 10 bases align to TRBD2. The V and J ends lost 7 bases and 2 bases, in that order; junction bases with no gene match: 12. The germline CDR1 and CDR2 sequences are LNHDA and SQIVND (reference sequence). There are 17 residues in the CDR3. The CDR3 DNA is TGTGCCAGTACACCTCGGGGTAGCGGGAGGCCCACAGATACGCAGTATTTT. The encoded protein is CASTPRGSGRPTDTQYF. The whole variable domain, filled in from reference TRBV19 and TRBJ2-3, reads DGGITQSPKYLFRKEGQNVTLSCEQNLNHDAMYWYRQDPGQGLRLIYYSQIVNDFQKGDIAEGYSVSREKKESFPLTVTSAQKNPTAFYLCASTPRGSGRPTDTQYFGPGTRLTVL.

This clonotype was picked up a small number of times. This chain connects TRBV27 to TRBJ2-1, with 8 positions matching TRBD1. Unmatched junction bases numbered 4, after V lost 7 bases and J lost 2 bases. The CDR3 runs to 14 residues. CDR1 MNHEY and CDR2 SMNVEV come from the germline V gene (reference sequence). Here the CDR3 DNA reads TGTGCCAGCACCCAGGGGGCGGCCTACAATGAGCAGTTCTTC. This gives the protein CASTQGAAYNEQFF.

This clonotype was detected ten times or more. CDR3 sequence: CASSEATGDPPNEQYF. DNA of the CDR3: TGTGCCAGCAGTGAAGCGACGGGAGACCCTCCTAACGAGCAGTACTTC. The gene calls are TRBV2 and TRBJ2-7; D may be TRBD2 (6 bases). Germline V CDR1 and CDR2: SNHLY, FYNNEI. The CDR3 length is 16 residues. The V end lost 0 bases, the J end lost 5 bases, and 17 bases lay between the germline ends.

Many counts were recorded for this clonotype. V and J are TRBV6-5 and TRBJ2-7, with unresolved D. CDR3 length: 13 residues. V was clipped by 2 bases and J by 2 bases, with 7 bases between them. CDR1 is MNHEY, CDR2 SVGAGI, per germline. For the CDR3, the DNA is TGTGCCAGCAGTTACAGGGCACCCTACGAGCAGTACTTC. It yields the protein CASSYRAPYEQYF.

This clonotype showed up many times. The V and J genes are TRBV12-3 or TRBV12-4 and TRBJ1-1; the match to TRBD1 covers 8 bases. After removal of 6 bases from V and 7 bases from J, the junction contained 7 bases not matched to a gene. The CDR3 extends over 13 amino acids. In DNA form, the CDR3 reads TGTGCCAGCAGGCCGGACAGGGACAATGAAGCTTTCTTT. This codes for CASRPDRDNEAFF.

This clonotype was counted between two and nine times. V is TRBV4-2 and J is TRBJ2-7; no reliable D call. The CDR3 has 13 amino acids. Trimming stripped 0 bases from V and 3 bases from J, with 6 bases between. Looked up from germline, CDR1 is LGHNA and CDR2 is YNFKEQ. The CDR3: CASSQDDGYEQYF. The CDR3, as DNA: TGTGCCAGCAGCCAAGATGACGGCTACGAGCAGTACTTC.